The 21 T cell receptor beta chains given below trace back to one sample, sequenced in a study of blood T cell repertoires in COVID-19. The data were produced by immunoSEQ multiplex PCR, yet TCRdb's version contains in-frame clones alone and is incomplete. The sample records about 150,000 clones, 75% to 90% being singletons. Specimen: peripheral blood. The receptor set was obtained from a middle-aged woman with acute or convalescent COVID-19.

The V and J genes are TRBV7-9 and TRBJ2-3; 8 bases match TRBD1. Germline V CDR1 and CDR2: SEHNR, FQNEAQ (reference sequence). V gave up 5 bases and J gave up 5 bases; unmatched junction bases: 6. The CDR3 is made up of 14 amino acids. The DNA for the CDR3 is TGTGCCAGCAGCCCGACAGGGGAAGAAGATACGCAGTATTTT. This gives the protein CASSPTGEEDTQYF.

The CDR3 reads CASSWGDRERHGYTF. CDR3 sequence (DNA): TGCGCCAGCAGCTGGGGGGACAGGGAACGACATGGCTACACCTTC. The chain couples TRBV5-1 to TRBJ1-2, with 9 positions matching TRBD1. Germline-derived CDR1 and CDR2 are SGHRS and YFSETQ. With V trimmed by 3 bases and J by 6 bases, 9 bases remained unmatched. The CDR3 is 15 amino acids.

The J gene is TRBJ1-1, the V gene TRBV28, with 9 positions matching TRBD1. V lost 2 bases and J lost 3; bases outside the gene matches: 1. Per the germline V gene, CDR1 is MDHEN and CDR2 is SYDVKM. The CDR3 has 14 amino acids. This chain's CDR3 is CASSLGDRDTEAFF. The CDR3 coding sequence is TGTGCCAGCAGTTTAGGGGACAGGGACACTGAAGCTTTCTTT. The variable domain in full, with the rest retrieved from reference TRBV28 and TRBJ1-1, is DVKVTQSSRYLVKRTGEKVFLECVQDMDHENMFWYRQDPGLGLRLIYFSYDVKMKEKGDIPEGYSVSREKKERFSLILESASTNQTSMYLCASSLGDRDTEAFFGQGTRLTVV.

This chain uses TRBV5-1 with TRBJ2-7, with 9 bases that match TRBD1. In germline, CDR1 is SGHRS, CDR2 YFSETQ. The junction had 4 bases not matched to a gene; V was cut back by 0 bases and J by 6 bases. The CDR3 consists of 14 residues. The CDR3 sequence is CASSLEVTGGEQYF. In nucleotides, the CDR3 is TGCGCCAGCAGCTTGGAGGTGACAGGGGGCGAGCAGTACTTC.

V is TRBV5-6 and J is TRBJ2-1; 9 positions match TRBD2. The V gene's germline CDR1 is SGHDT and CDR2 YYEEEE. J gave up 7 bases and V 5 bases, and 10 bases lay outside the gene matches. The CDR3 spans 15 residues. The CDR3 reads CASRPGTSPGNEQFF. CDR3 sequence (DNA): TGTGCCAGCAGGCCCGGGACTAGCCCCGGAAATGAGCAGTTCTTC.

The V and J genes are TRBV20-1 and TRBJ1-4; possible D gene TRBD1, 6 bases. With 7 bases removed from V and 7 bases from J, the gap between germline ends came to 10 bases. CDR3 length equals 11 residues. Germline V CDR1 and CDR2: DFQATT, SNEGSKA (reference sequence). CDR3 residues: CSVTGFEKLFF. In DNA, the CDR3 is TGCAGTGTCACAGGGTTTGAAAAACTGTTTTTT.

The chain uses TRBV21-1 and TRBJ2-3; the table's D call TRBD2 went unverified against the DNA. TRBV21-1 is noted as a pseudogene. This CDR3 is 15 amino acids long. The CDR3 nucleotides read TGTGCCAGCAGCAACGGGGGAGCCTTCACAGATACGCAGTATTTT. This encodes CASSNGGAFTDTQYF.

The chain employs TRBV12-5 and TRBJ2-6; tentative D call: TRBD2 (5 bases). V lost 0 bases and J 7 bases, leaving 10 bases between the germline ends. The CDR3 length is 15 residues. CDR1 and CDR2 (germline): LGHNT, FRNRAP. The CDR3 DNA is TGTGCTAGTGGTTTGGTACTCCGGGGAGCCAACGTCCTGACTTTC. Its protein is CASGLVLRGANVLTF.

This rearrangement joins TRBV3-1 (or the pseudogene TRBV3-2) to TRBJ1-2, with D possibly matching TRBD1 (5 bases). CDR3 length: 16 residues. V lost 2 bases, J lost 7 bases, and 20 bases lay in between. The germline CDR1 and CDR2 sequences are LGHDT and YNNKEL (reference sequence). CDR3 loop: CASSQSNRRGTGGYTF. The CDR3 nucleotides are TGTGCCAGCAGCCAAAGCAACAGGAGGGGTACCGGTGGCTACACCTTC.

The chain links TRBV27 to TRBJ2-1; TRBD2 agrees at 11 bases. The CDR3 is made up of 16 amino acids. Germline values: CDR1 MNHEY, CDR2 SMNVEV (reference sequence). V lost 4 bases to trimming and J lost 2 bases; unmatched junction nucleotides: 4. In DNA, the CDR3 is TGTGCCAGCAGTTCCCCGACTAGCGGGGCCTACAATGAGCAGTTCTTC. Encoded protein: CASSSPTSGAYNEQFF.

The chain recombines TRBV7-8 with TRBJ2-2; a weak D match, TRBD2 (6 bases). CDR3 length: 13 amino acids. Germline V CDR1 and CDR2: SGHVS, FQNEAQ. Deletions cut 4 bases from V and 5 bases from J, with 8 bases between. CDR3 sequence: CASSSEGTGELFF. The CDR3 nucleotides read TGTGCCAGCAGCTCGGAGGGGACCGGGGAGCTGTTTTTT. The full variable domain, with the rest looked up from reference TRBV7-8 and TRBJ2-2, is GAGVSQSPRYKVAKRGQDVALRCDPISGHVSLFWYQQALGQGPEFLTYFQNEAQLDKSGLPSDRFFAERPEGSVSTLKIQRTQQEDSAVYLCASSSEGTGELFFGEGSRLTVL.

With respect to this clone: A junction end diverges from the germline sequence, so it may reflect a read error. The chain recombines TRBV7-7 with TRBJ2-5; D ambiguous. The CDR3 is 13 amino acids. Germline CDR1 and CDR2: SSHAT and FNYEAQ (reference sequence). The CDR3 DNA is TGTGCTAGCAGCCGAGACACTCAAGAGACCCAGTACTTC. Residues: CASSRDTQETQYF.

J is TRBJ1-5 and V is TRBV6-6; 9 bases fit TRBD1. Trimming cost V 3 bases and J 8 bases; bases outside gene matches: 5. The length of the CDR3 is 14 residues. Looked up from germline, CDR1 is MNHNY and CDR2 is SVGAGI (reference sequence). CDR3 coding DNA: TGTGCCAGCAGTTATGGACAGGGGAGTGAGCCCCAGCATTTT. Encoded protein: CASSYGQGSEPQHF.

The chain joins TRBV30 to TRBJ2-7; 13 nucleotides line up with TRBD2. The V gene's germline CDR1 is GTSNPN and CDR2 SVGIG (reference sequence). The CDR3 spans 14 residues. The junction had 0 bases not matched to a gene; V was cut back by 0 bases and J by 4 bases. CDR3: CAWSVTSGRYEQYF. CDR3 DNA: TGTGCCTGGAGTGTGACTAGCGGGAGGTACGAGCAGTACTTC.

The genes are TRBV5-1 and TRBJ2-1; 7 nucleotides line up with TRBD1. V gave up 1 base and J gave up 7 bases; unmatched junction bases: 11. This CDR3 region has 16 residues. Germline CDR1 SGHRS, CDR2 YFSETQ. CDR3 sequence reads: CASSLTGAGGSNEQFF. CDR3 sequence (DNA): TGCGCCAGCAGCTTGACAGGGGCTGGAGGTAGTAATGAGCAGTTCTTC.

This clone was seen only a few times. This chain uses TRBV28 with TRBJ1-5, with D uncertain. Germline CDR1 MDHEN, CDR2 SYDVKM. Deletions cut 5 bases from V and 0 bases from J, with 8 bases between. The CDR3 consists of 14 residues. The CDR3 bases are TGTGCCAGCAGTCAGGTGGATAGCAATCAGCCCCAGCATTTT. This encodes CASSQVDSNQPQHF.

The chain has TRBV3-1 (or the pseudogene TRBV3-2) and TRBJ2-1; D remains ambiguous. This CDR3 has 14 amino acids. The V gene's germline CDR1 is LGHDT and CDR2 YNNKEL (reference sequence). Trimming shortened V by 4 bases and J by 5 bases, and 12 bases separated the two germline ends. The CDR3 nucleotides are TGTGCCAGCAGCCCCTCGTCCCCGGACAATGAGCAGTTCTTC. Translating gives CASSPSSPDNEQFF.

This rearrangement joins TRBV9 to TRBJ1-2, with 7 bases lining up with TRBD1. CDR1 is SGDLS, CDR2 YYNGEE, per germline. The CDR3 spans 15 residues. The V and J ends lost 1 base and 5 bases, in that order; junction bases with no gene match: 8. CDR3 sequence (DNA): TGTGCCAGCAGCGTATATGGGACAGATGATTATGGCTACACCTTC. Its protein is CASSVYGTDDYGYTF.

The gene calls are TRBV11-3 and TRBJ1-3; D gene unclear. V lost 4 bases and J 0 bases, leaving 16 bases between the germline ends. Germline assignment: CDR1 SGHNT and CDR2 YENEEA. The CDR3 is 17 amino acids. The CDR3 loop is CASSSTSGPGSGNTIYF. As DNA, the CDR3 is TGTGCCAGCAGCTCTACTTCCGGTCCAGGCTCTGGAAACACCATATATTTT.

This clone has just a few counts. The rearrangement joins TRBV7-9 to TRBJ2-1; 8 bases map to TRBD2. This CDR3 has 15 amino acids. The germline V gene has CDR1 SEHNR and CDR2 FQNEAQ (reference sequence). Trimming removed 5 bases from V and 10 bases from J; junction bases left unmatched: 13. The CDR3 sequence is CASSTRNGLAGEQFF. CDR3 coding DNA: TGTGCCAGCAGCACCAGAAACGGACTAGCTGGGGAGCAGTTCTTC.

This chain connects TRBV5-6 to TRBJ1-2; 7 positions match TRBD1. The germline gives CDR1 SGHDT, CDR2 YYEEEE. This CDR3 spans 13 amino acids. Trimming cost V 4 bases and J 6 bases; bases outside gene matches: 6. The CDR3: CASSLRQGDGYTF. The CDR3 DNA sequence: TGTGCCAGCAGCCTTAGACAGGGTGATGGCTACACCTTC.